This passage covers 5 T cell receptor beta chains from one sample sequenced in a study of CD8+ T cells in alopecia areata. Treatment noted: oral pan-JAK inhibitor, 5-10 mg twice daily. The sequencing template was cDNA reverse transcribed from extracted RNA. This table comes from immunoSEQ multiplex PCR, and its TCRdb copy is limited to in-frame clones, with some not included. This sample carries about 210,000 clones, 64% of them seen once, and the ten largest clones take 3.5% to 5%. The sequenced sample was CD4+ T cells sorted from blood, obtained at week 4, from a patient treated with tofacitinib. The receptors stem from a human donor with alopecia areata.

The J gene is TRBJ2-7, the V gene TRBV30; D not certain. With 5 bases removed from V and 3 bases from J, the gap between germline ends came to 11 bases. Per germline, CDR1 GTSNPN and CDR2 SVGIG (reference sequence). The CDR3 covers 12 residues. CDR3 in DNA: TGTGCCTGGCAACGGACGCACTACGAGCAGTACTTC. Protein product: CAWQRTHYEQYF.

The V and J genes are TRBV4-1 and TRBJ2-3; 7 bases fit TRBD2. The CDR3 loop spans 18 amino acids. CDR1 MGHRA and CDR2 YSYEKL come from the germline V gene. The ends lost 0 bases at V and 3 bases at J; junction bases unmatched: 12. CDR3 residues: CASSQEGGGLKSTDTQYF. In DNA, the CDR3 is TGCGCCAGCAGCCAAGAGGGCGGGGGATTAAAGTCGACAGATACGCAGTATTTT.

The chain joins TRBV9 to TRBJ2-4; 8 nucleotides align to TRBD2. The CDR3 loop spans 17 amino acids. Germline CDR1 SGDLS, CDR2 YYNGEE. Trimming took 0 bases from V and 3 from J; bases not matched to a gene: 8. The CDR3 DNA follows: TGTGCCAGCAGCGTAGGGGTCGGGAGGGGAGACAAAAACATTCAGTACTTC. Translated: CASSVGVGRGDKNIQYF.

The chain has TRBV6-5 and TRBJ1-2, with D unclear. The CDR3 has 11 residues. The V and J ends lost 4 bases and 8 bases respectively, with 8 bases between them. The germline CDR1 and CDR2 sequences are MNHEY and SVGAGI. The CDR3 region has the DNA TGTGCCAGCAGTTCTTCTAGGGGCTACACCTTC. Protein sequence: CASSSSRGYTF.

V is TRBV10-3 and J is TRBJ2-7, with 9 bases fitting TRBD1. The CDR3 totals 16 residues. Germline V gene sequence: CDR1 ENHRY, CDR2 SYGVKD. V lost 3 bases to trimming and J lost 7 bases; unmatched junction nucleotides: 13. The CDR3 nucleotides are TGTGCCATCAGTGATTTAGGGACAGGGTTCCGGAGGGAGCAGTACTTC. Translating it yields CAISDLGTGFRREQYF.